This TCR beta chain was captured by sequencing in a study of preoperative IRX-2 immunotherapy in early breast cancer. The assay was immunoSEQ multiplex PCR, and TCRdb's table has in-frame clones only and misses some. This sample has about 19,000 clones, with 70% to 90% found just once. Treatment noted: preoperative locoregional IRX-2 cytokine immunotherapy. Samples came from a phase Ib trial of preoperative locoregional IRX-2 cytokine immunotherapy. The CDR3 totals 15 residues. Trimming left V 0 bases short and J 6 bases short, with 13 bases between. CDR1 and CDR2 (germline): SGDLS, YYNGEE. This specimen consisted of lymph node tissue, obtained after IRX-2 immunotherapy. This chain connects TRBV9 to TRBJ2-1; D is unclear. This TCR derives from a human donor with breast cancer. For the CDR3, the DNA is TGTGCCAGCAGCGTAGTAAAGGGATTCCCCAATGAGCAGTTCTTC. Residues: CASSVVKGFPNEQFF. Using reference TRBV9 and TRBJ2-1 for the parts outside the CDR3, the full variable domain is DSGVTQTPKHLITATGQRVTLRCSPRSGDLSVYWYQQSLDQGLQFLIQYYNGEERAKGNILERFSAQQFPDLHSELNLSSLELGDSALYFCASSVVKGFPNEQFFGPGTRLTVL.